Detailed here is one TCR beta chain. V was clipped by 7 bases and J by 4 bases, with 13 bases between them. The CDR3 runs to 13 residues. Germline values: CDR1 LNHDA, CDR2 SQIVND (reference sequence). The sample comes from a study of metastatic and nonmetastatic thyroid tumors. Every patient was untreated before thyroid surgery. TCRdb re-clonotyped the PCR reads through MiXCR. Here the sample spans approximately 9,000 clones, approximately 31% being singletons. The receptor was isolated from a female donor with papillary thyroid cancer or a benign thyroid nodule (not recorded which). Some clones in this sample may be carry-over from other donors' samples. Material for sequencing was adjacent normal tissue. The chain recombines TRBV19 with TRBJ1-1; tentative D call: TRBD1 (5 bases). CDR3 bases: TGTGCCAGTACGTTGACAGTGACCACTGAAGCTTTCTTT. Amino acid sequence: CASTLTVTTEAFF.